This TCR beta chain appears in the sequencing data of a study of T cell changes during pregnancy in multiple sclerosis. The V gene end was trimmed by 4 bases and the J gene end by 7 bases; junction bases not matched to a gene: 4. Germline V lookup: CDR1 WSHSY, CDR2 SAAADI. This CDR3 region has 13 residues. Sequencing used immunoSEQ multiplex PCR; TCRdb keeps in-frame clones, though not all of them. Of 48,000 or so clones listed, approximately 95% are singletons. This clone has more than one count but fewer than ten. The sample in question was CD4+ T cells from peripheral blood mononuclear cells, obtained in the first trimester of pregnancy. The chain carries TRBV10-2 and TRBJ1-5; 7 nucleotides align to TRBD1. This clonotype was obtained from a female donor with multiple sclerosis, enrolled in a pregnancy study. The CDR3: CASSGAGGQPQHF. The CDR3 nucleotides read TGCGCCAGCAGTGGTGCAGGGGGACAGCCCCAGCATTTT.